The T cell receptor beta chain under discussion was sequenced for a study of blood T cell repertoires in COVID-19. In the study overall: COVID-19 samples from acute and convalescent phases originated in the United States, Italy and Spain.

Those who participated ranged in age from roughly 18 to 89 years and resided in about two dozen US areas. V was clipped by 5 bases and J by 4 bases, with 12 bases between them. The CDR3 length is 14 residues. The V gene's germline CDR1 is LGHDT and CDR2 YNNKEL (reference sequence). Per the original methods: It was from reference gene primer amplification that nucleated cell counts were estimated. Using immunoSEQ multiplex PCR, the repertoire was profiled, and TCRdb retains in-frame clones only, with some absent. From that table come the V and J calls and clone size; the DNA was used to work out D and trimming. The sample carries 300,000 or so clones, roughly 87% recorded once.

This clonotype originated in a woman aged 25 to 39 who had recovered from COVID-19. This chain uses TRBV3-1 (or the pseudogene TRBV3-2) with TRBJ1-5; D is perhaps TRBD1 (5 bases). Sample: PBMCs or T cells enriched from blood (not recorded which). This chain's CDR3 is CASSWQGRNQPQHF. DNA of the CDR3: TGTGCCAGCAGCTGGCAGGGAAGAAATCAGCCCCAGCATTTT.